The rows below give T cell receptor beta chains drawn from one sample of a study of shared clonotypes between healthy human individuals. Sequenced by immunoSEQ multiplex PCR; TCRdb stores in-frame clones only, minus some. In the table there are 450,000 to 500,000 clones, around 80% of which are singletons. The sample comprised PBMCs. The source is a woman in her 40s in good health. Some clones in this sample may be carry-over from other donors' samples. The CDR3 runs from the conserved cysteine through the conserved F or W. Fields, in order: clone size, V gene, J gene, D gene, CDR3 protein, CDR3 DNA. The D gene is left open where the match is weak. Clone size is shown for a subset of rows, as once, few, many or a class of expanded clone.

>NA|TRBV4-2|TRBJ1-1|NA
CARSLDRAGLTEAFF
TGTGCCAGAAGCCTAGATCGGGCAGGGTTAACTGAAGCCTTCTTT
>NA|TRBV7-6|TRBJ2-3|NA
CASSKDIGYGTQYF
TGTGCCAGCAGCAAAGATATTGGCTACGGGACGCAGTATTTT
>NA|TRBV7-2|TRBJ2-7|NA
CASSVRIGWTEAHEQYF
TGTGCCAGCAGCGTTAGGATTGGTTGGACCGAGGCCCACGAGCAGTACTTC
>NA|TRBV28|TRBJ2-1|NA
CASSPLTSYNEQFF
TGTGCCAGCAGTCCCCTTACTAGCTACAATGAGCAGTTCTTC
>NA|TRBV30|TRBJ1-3|NA
CAWIGGGAGNTIYF
TGTGCCTGGATCGGAGGGGGGGCTGGAAACACCATATATTTT
>NA|TRBV12-5|TRBJ2-7|NA
CASSIGGNYEQYF
TGTGCTAGTAGTATCGGGGGAAACTACGAGCAGTACTTC
>NA|TRBV19|TRBJ1-1|NA
CASSMRGEDTEAFF
TGTGCCAGTAGTATGAGGGGGGAGGACACTGAAGCTTTCTTT
>NA|TRBV10-3|TRBJ2-7|NA
CAISGEVYEQYF
TGTGCCATCAGTGGGGAGGTCTACGAGCAGTACTTC
>NA|TRBV6-5|TRBJ1-1|NA
CASSYSGEAFF
TGTGCCAGCAGTTACTCGGGGGAAGCTTTCTTT
>NA|TRBV15|TRBJ2-5|TRBD2
CATSPGGGEETQYF
TGTGCCACCAGCCCGGGGGGGGGAGAAGAGACCCAGTACTTC
>NA|TRBV4-1|TRBJ2-3|NA
CASSRSGVVGTDTQYF
TGCGCCAGCAGCCGTTCGGGAGTGGTTGGCACAGATACGCAGTATTTT
>NA|TRBV5-3|TRBJ2-7|NA
CSNITRKVGGVSYEQYF
TGCTCTAATATAACACGTAAGGTCGGGGGCGTCTCCTACGAGCAGTACTTC
>NA|TRBV27|TRBJ2-1|TRBD2
CASSPQGFLAGGVDEQFF
TGTGCCAGCAGCCCCCAGGGATTTCTAGCGGGAGGGGTTGATGAGCAGTTCTTC
>NA|TRBV7-9|TRBJ1-1|NA
CASSRQNTEAFF
TGTGCCAGCAGTCGACAGAACACTGAAGCTTTCTTT
>NA|TRBV11-2|TRBJ2-7|TRBD1
CASSLGTGLYEQYF
TGTGCCAGCAGCTTAGGGACAGGGCTCTACGAGCAGTACTTC
>NA|TRBV11-3|TRBJ2-6|NA
CASSDPPPRQSRANVLTF
TGTGCCAGCAGCGATCCACCCCCTCGACAAAGTCGGGCCAACGTCCTGACTTTC
>once|TRBV7-3|TRBJ2-5|NA
CASSHRYQETQYF
TGTGCCAGCAGCCACAGGTACCAAGAGACCCAGTACTTC
>few|TRBV7-2|TRBJ2-1|NA
CASSPQGETYNEQFF
TGTGCCAGCAGCCCGCAAGGGGAGACCTACAATGAGCAGTTCTTC
>NA|TRBV28|TRBJ1-2|NA
CASTRPRQLGGYTF
TGTGCCAGCACCCGACCCCGACAGTTGGGGGGCTACACCTTC
>NA|TRBV21-1|TRBJ2-1|NA
CASSKVSEQFF
TGTGCCAGCAGCAAAGTTAGTGAGCAGTTCTTC
>NA|TRBV28|TRBJ1-4|TRBD1
CASSWSGNRGEKLFF
TGTGCCAGCAGTTGGTCGGGAAACAGGGGCGAAAAACTGTTTTTT
>NA|TRBV25-1|TRBJ2-2|TRBD2
CASSGLAGDTGELFF
TGTGCCAGCAGTGGGTTAGCGGGTGACACCGGGGAGCTGTTTTTT
>NA|TRBV28|TRBJ2-7|NA
CASSSVQVHEQYF
TGTGCCAGCAGTTCCGTACAGGTCCACGAGCAGTACTTC
>NA|TRBV6-6|TRBJ2-7|NA
CASSYSLPGYYEQYF
TGTGCCAGCAGTTACTCCCTCCCCGGTTACTACGAGCAGTACTTC
>NA|TRBV11-3|TRBJ2-7|NA
CASSFGTGGVENEQYF
TGTGCCAGCAGCTTTGGTACAGGGGGGGTGGAAAACGAGCAGTACTTC
>once|TRBV7-9|TRBJ2-7|NA
CASSSGIGVYEQYF
TGTGCCAGCAGCTCCGGTATCGGGGTCTACGAGCAGTACTTC
>NA|TRBV18|TRBJ2-7|TRBD1
CASSPGQGVTGQYF
TGTGCCAGCTCGCCGGGACAGGGGGTGACGGGGCAGTACTTC
>NA|TRBV4-1|TRBJ1-3|NA
CASSQNAQGQNSGNTIYF
TGCGCCAGCAGCCAGAATGCTCAAGGACAGAACTCTGGAAACACCATATATTTT
>few|TRBV9|TRBJ2-6|NA
CASSVPSLVWGAGANVLTF
TGTGCCAGCAGCGTCCCGAGTTTAGTGTGGGGGGCTGGGGCCAACGTCCTGACTTTC
>NA|TRBV4-2|TRBJ2-2|TRBD2
CASSYSGTSGSPGELFF
TGTGCCAGCAGCTACTCCGGGACTAGCGGGAGTCCCGGGGAGCTGTTTTTT
>NA|TRBV28|TRBJ2-7|NA
CASRLTGPWGEQYF
TGTGCCAGCAGACTAACGGGACCCTGGGGCGAGCAGTACTTC
>NA|TRBV28|TRBJ1-2|NA
CASSLVRGESGYTF
TGTGCCAGCAGCCTCGTCCGGGGAGAGAGTGGCTACACCTTC
>NA|TRBV6-5|TRBJ2-7|NA
CASTGGYEQYF
TGTGCCAGCACGGGCGGGTACGAGCAGTACTTC
>NA|TRBV5-1|TRBJ2-2|NA
CASSSNGPPTGELFF
TGCGCCAGCAGCTCCAATGGACCACCCACCGGGGAGCTGTTTTTT
>NA|TRBV5-1|TRBJ2-1|NA
CASSLGNRVDNEQFF
TGCGCCAGCAGCTTAGGAAACAGGGTAGACAATGAGCAGTTCTTC
>NA|TRBV11-2|TRBJ1-5|NA
CASSSGPTPQHF
TGTGCCAGCAGCTCGGGACCGACGCCCCAGCATTTT
>NA|TRBV6-1|TRBJ1-2|TRBD1
CASSELGQGGYGYTF
TGTGCCAGCAGTGAACTTGGACAGGGCGGCTATGGCTACACCTTC
>NA|TRBV6-1|TRBJ2-2|NA
CASNPGGYTGELFF
TGTGCCAGCAACCCAGGGGGGTACACCGGGGAGCTGTTTTTT
>NA|TRBV5-4|TRBJ1-4|NA
CASSLAGVPNEKLFF
TGTGCCAGCAGCTTGGCCGGGGTTCCTAATGAAAAACTGTTTTTT